This TCR beta chain was identified in a study of shared clonotypes between healthy human individuals. The deep-level immunoSEQ assay was used. Each subset's genomic DNA was shared equally among a number of immunoSEQ plates. Libraries were prepared by immunoSEQ multiplex PCR; TCRdb keeps only in-frame clonotypes and omits some of them. The table has around 450,000 clones, around 75% seen once. It was about 84 million PBMCs that unsorted samples used for genomic DNA. Germline V lookup: CDR1 MDHEN, CDR2 SYDVKM. CDR3 length: 17 residues. The V segment lost 5 bases and the J segment 9 bases; nucleotides outside the gene matches: 19.

The TCR originated in a woman in her forties in good health. Some clones in this sample may be carry-over from other donors' samples. This chain connects TRBV28 to TRBJ1-2; 9 nucleotides match TRBD1. The sample was PBMCs. The CDR3 loop is CASSTRRQGVLRGCYTF. Here the CDR3 DNA reads TGTGCCAGCAGTACAAGAAGACAGGGGGTTTTGAGAGGGTGCTACACCTTC.